The 25 T cell receptor beta chains presented below share a single source sample, sequenced in a study of blood T cell repertoires in COVID-19 (dated by TCRdb to the early 2020s). Libraries were built with the immunoSEQ multiplex PCR assay. Here the immuneACCESS table is served through TCRdb, limited to in-frame sequences with V and J called. Missing clones are a known gap in these copies; in checked studies unresolved V genes cover under half, and the rest lacks a known reason. The sample contains around 250,000 clones, roughly 84% of them found a single time. The top ten constitute over 1.5% of the sample. Material for sequencing was peripheral blood. Every receptor here comes from a woman between 40 and 50 years old who had recovered from COVID-19.

The chain employs TRBV3-1 (or the pseudogene TRBV3-2) and TRBJ2-7; 8 bases align to TRBD1. The V segment lost 0 bases and the J segment 3 bases; nucleotides outside the gene matches: 10. The CDR3 has 17 amino acids. The germline V gene encodes CDR1 LGHDT and CDR2 YNNKEL (reference sequence). CDR3 amino acids: CASSQDLGTGVFYEQYF. CDR3 sequence (DNA): TGTGCCAGCAGCCAAGATCTAGGGACAGGCGTTTTCTACGAGCAGTACTTC.

This chain uses TRBV4-1 with TRBJ1-5; TRBD1 might be the D (5 bases). CDR1 and CDR2 (germline): MGHRA, YSYEKL. This CDR3 region has 15 residues. The V end lost 4 bases, the J end lost 3 bases, and 13 bases lay between the germline ends. The DNA for the CDR3 is TGCGCCAGCAGCCGACATCGACAGAACAATCAGCCCCAGCATTTT. Residues: CASSRHRQNNQPQHF.

The rearrangement uses TRBV5-1 and TRBJ1-3; D is uncertain. The CDR3 consists of 13 residues. Trimming took 6 bases from V and 1 from J, leaving 8 bases between them. Germline CDR1 reads SGHRS; CDR2 reads YFSETQ. In DNA, the CDR3 is TGCGCCAGCATGAGGGATTCTGGAAACACCATATATTTT. This encodes CASMRDSGNTIYF.

CDR3 region: CASSPAATGVFATFF. The CDR3 DNA reads TGTGCCAGCAGCCCGGCTGCGACAGGGGTTTTCGCAACTTTCTTT. This rearrangement joins TRBV3-1 (or the pseudogene TRBV3-2) to TRBJ1-1, with 8 bases aligning to TRBD1. V trimming: 4 bases; J trimming: 12 bases; junction bases outside the gene matches: 16. CDR1 and CDR2 from the germline V gene are LGHDT and YNNKEL (reference sequence). This CDR3 has 15 amino acids.

This sequence joins TRBV19 and TRBJ1-1, with D perhaps matching TRBD1 (5 bases). The V gene's germline CDR1 is LNHDA and CDR2 SQIVND (reference sequence). V shed 7 bases and J shed 1 base, with 16 bases lying between them. The CDR3 is 15 amino acids. For the CDR3, the DNA is TGTGCCAGTAATGCACTCGACAGTCGGAACACTGAAGCTTTCTTT. It yields the protein CASNALDSRNTEAFF.

The chain recombines TRBV7-9 with TRBJ2-5, with D perhaps matching TRBD2 (5 bases). The CDR3 runs to 18 residues. The V and J ends lost 4 bases and 0 bases respectively, with 21 bases between them. Germline V gene data show CDR1 as SEHNR and CDR2 as FQNEAQ (reference sequence). The CDR3 spells CASSSYSSGGGNQETQYF. The DNA for the CDR3 is TGTGCCAGCAGCTCATATAGTTCAGGAGGAGGTAACCAAGAGACCCAGTACTTC.

This chain uses TRBV5-5 with TRBJ1-6; no definite D call. The CDR3 is 16 residues long. From germline, CDR1 is SGHKS and CDR2 YYEKEE (reference sequence). V shed 0 bases and J shed 8 bases, with 15 bases lying between them. The CDR3 nucleotides read TGTGCCAGCAGCTTGGCCCTAAGCGGGGAGGATTCACCCCTCCACTTT. It translates to CASSLALSGEDSPLHF.

This clone was counted only a few times. The chain carries TRBV5-6 and TRBJ1-3; D unresolved. Germline lookup yields CDR1 SGHDT and CDR2 YYEEEE. The CDR3 extends over 15 amino acids. Trimming stripped 0 bases from V and 0 bases from J, with 7 bases between. Written as DNA, the CDR3 is TGTGCCAGCAGCTTGGTGAGGCACTCTGGAAACACCATATATTTT. Residues: CASSLVRHSGNTIYF.

V usage is TRBV29-1 and J usage is TRBJ2-1; TRBD1 aligns across 11 bases. Trimming removed 3 bases from V and 4 bases from J; junction bases left unmatched: 5. Germline V lookup: CDR1 SQVTM, CDR2 ANQGSEA. The CDR3 is 15 residues long. In DNA, the CDR3 is TGCAGCGTTGACACCGGGACAGGGGGATACAATGAGCAGTTCTTC. Encoded protein: CSVDTGTGGYNEQFF.

The rearrangement uses TRBV5-4 and TRBJ2-2; the D gene is possibly TRBD1 (6 bases). This CDR3 contains 15 residues. From germline, CDR1 is SGHNT and CDR2 YYREEE (reference sequence). With 4 bases removed from V and 1 base from J, the gap between germline ends came to 11 bases. The CDR3 loop reads CASSQGQGNTGELFF. CDR3 in DNA: TGTGCCAGCAGCCAGGGGCAGGGGAACACCGGGGAGCTGTTTTTT.

The gene calls are TRBV6-5 and TRBJ2-7, with D possibly being TRBD2 (6 bases). Germline assignment: CDR1 MNHEY and CDR2 SVGAGI. This CDR3 has 13 residues. V was clipped by 10 bases and J by 0 bases, with 13 bases between them. CDR3 protein: CATKTSVSYEQYF. In nucleotides, the CDR3 is TGTGCCACCAAGACTAGTGTCTCCTACGAGCAGTACTTC.

V gene TRBV5-1 combines with J gene TRBJ2-5; 7 nucleotides agree with TRBD2. The CDR3 spans 15 residues. Per germline, CDR1 SGHRS and CDR2 YFSETQ. J was trimmed by 1 base and V by 2 bases; bases with no gene match: 5. CDR3 protein: CASSFGSGAQETQYF. CDR3 DNA: TGCGCCAGCAGCTTTGGGAGCGGGGCCCAAGAGACCCAGTACTTC.

This clone was detected only a few times. The gene calls are TRBV2 and TRBJ1-1; D remains unclear. CDR1 and CDR2 (germline): SNHLY, FYNNEI. The V end was cut by 4 bases, the J end by 10 bases, with 13 bases between. The CDR3 totals 12 residues. The chain's CDR3 is CASSASGWTAFF. The CDR3 DNA reads TGTGCCAGCAGTGCCTCGGGATGGACAGCTTTCTTT.

Here the CDR3 reads CASSPGHRPYEQYF. CDR3 DNA sequence: TGTGCCAGCAGCCCCGGACACCGCCCATACGAGCAGTACTTC. The V call is TRBV7-2, the J call TRBJ2-7; possible D gene TRBD1, 5 bases. The germline gives CDR1 SGHTA, CDR2 FQGNSA. The CDR3 runs to 14 residues. Trimming removed 5 bases from V and 4 bases from J, with 15 bases in between.

This clone occurred a few times. This chain connects TRBV5-5 to TRBJ1-1; TRBD1 is a possible D gene (5 bases). This CDR3 contains 16 residues. The germline V gene has CDR1 SGHKS and CDR2 YYEKEE (reference sequence). V was cut by 0 bases and J by 0 bases, with 12 bases left in between. The DNA for the CDR3 is TGTGCCAGCAGCTTGGAACAGGCCCGCTTGAACACTGAAGCTTTCTTT. It specifies CASSLEQARLNTEAFF. The whole variable domain, filled in from reference TRBV5-5 and TRBJ1-1, reads DAGVTQSPTHLIKTRGQQVTLRCSPISGHKSVSWYQQVLGQGPQFIFQYYEKEERGRGNFPDRFSARQFPNYSSELNVNALLLGDSALYLCASSLEQARLNTEAFFGQGTRLTVV.

The rearrangement uses TRBV11-2 and TRBJ2-6, with a possible D match to TRBD2 (5 bases). Trimming left V 5 bases short and J 9 bases short, with 14 bases between. The CDR3 covers 14 residues. Germline V gives CDR1 SGHAT, CDR2 FQNNGV. The CDR3 sequence: CASSTFRTLNVLTF. In DNA, the CDR3 is TGTGCCAGCAGCACTTTCCGGACTCTCAACGTCCTGACTTTC.

This clone was seen only once. This chain links TRBV9 with TRBJ1-1; D may be TRBD1 (5 bases). Germline V gives CDR1 SGDLS, CDR2 YYNGEE. This CDR3 region has 15 residues. Trimming shortened V by 4 bases and J by 4 bases, and 17 bases separated the two germline ends. DNA of the CDR3: TGTGCCAGCAGCCCCTCTGGGGGGGGAGCCACTGAAGCTTTCTTT. Encoded protein: CASSPSGGGATEAFF.

The chain recombines TRBV18 with TRBJ1-1, with D possibly being TRBD1 (5 bases). The CDR3 sequence is 16 residues long. Germline CDR1 is KGHSH and CDR2 is LQKENI. The V end lost 0 bases, the J end lost 3 bases, and 14 bases lay between the germline ends. The CDR3: CASSPPQGRRDTEAFF. CDR3 coding DNA: TGTGCCAGCTCACCACCTCAGGGCCGAAGAGACACTGAAGCTTTCTTT.

The CDR3 DNA sequence: TGCGCCAGCAGCCTCACAGGGAGTAATTCACCCCTCCACTTT. Protein sequence: CASSLTGSNSPLHF. This chain connects TRBV5-1 to TRBJ1-6; a possible D gene is TRBD1 (6 bases). Trimming cost V 4 bases and J 6 bases, with 11 bases left between them. Germline V CDR1 and CDR2: SGHRS, YFSETQ. The CDR3 extends over 14 amino acids.

The chain uses TRBV3-1 (or the pseudogene TRBV3-2) and TRBJ2-3, with TRBD2 matching 8 bases. This CDR3 has 16 amino acids. Germline assignment: CDR1 LGHDT and CDR2 YNNKEL (reference sequence). V lost 4 bases and J lost 0; bases outside the gene matches: 6. The CDR3 nucleotides are TGTGCCAGCAGCCTTCCTGGGACTAGGAGCACAGATACGCAGTATTTT. Its translation is CASSLPGTRSTDTQYF.

This clone has just one count. This chain uses TRBV29-1 with TRBJ2-2, with D perhaps TRBD2 (6 bases). Per germline, CDR1 SQVTM and CDR2 ANQGSEA. The CDR3 is made up of 12 amino acids. The ends were cut back, 5 bases at V and 5 bases at J, with 9 bases in the middle. Here the CDR3 reads CSVWRGTGELFF. For the CDR3, the DNA is TGCAGCGTTTGGAGGGGAACCGGGGAGCTGTTTTTT.

The chain couples TRBV28 to TRBJ2-7, with TRBD2 matching over 13 bases. The CDR3 extends over 17 amino acids. J lost 3 bases, V lost 2 bases, and 7 bases had no gene match. CDR1 is MDHEN, CDR2 SYDVKM, per germline. CDR3 sequence (DNA): TGTGCCAGCAGTTTACCGGGACTAGCGGGGAGAAGCTACGAGCAGTACTTC. It yields the protein CASSLPGLAGRSYEQYF. The full variable domain, its missing parts supplied by reference TRBV28 and TRBJ2-7, is DVKVTQSSRYLVKRTGEKVFLECVQDMDHENMFWYRQDPGLGLRLIYFSYDVKMKEKGDIPEGYSVSREKKERFSLILESASTNQTSMYLCASSLPGLAGRSYEQYFGPGTRLTVT.

The CDR3 bases are TGTGCCAGCAGGAAGGGTCGGGGGACCGAAACCCCCTCCTACGAGCAGTACTTC. Translating it yields CASRKGRGTETPSYEQYF. The J gene is TRBJ2-7, the V gene TRBV2, with D possibly TRBD2 on 6 matching bases. V lost 6 bases and J 0 bases, leaving 24 bases between the germline ends. This CDR3 is 18 amino acids long. In germline, CDR1 is SNHLY, CDR2 FYNNEI.

V gene TRBV11-3 combines with J gene TRBJ2-6; D possibly corresponds to TRBD2 (5 bases). V was cut by 4 bases and J by 2 bases, with 15 bases left in between. CDR1 and CDR2 (germline): SGHNT, YENEEA. This CDR3 is built from 17 residues. The CDR3 spells CASSSGPEGAGANVLTF. The DNA of the CDR3 is TGTGCCAGCAGCTCCGGGCCAGAGGGCGCTGGGGCCAACGTCCTGACTTTC.

The genes are TRBV5-1 and TRBJ2-5, with D possibly matching TRBD1 (6 bases). The CDR3 contains 16 residues. CDR1 and CDR2 (germline): SGHRS, YFSETQ. Trimming removed 0 bases from V and 1 base from J, with 13 bases in between. CDR3 nucleotide sequence: TGCGCCAGCAGCTTGGCCATAGGCAGGGGCCAAGAGACCCAGTACTTC. Protein: CASSLAIGRGQETQYF.